What follows are 27 T cell receptor beta chains derived from one specimen sequenced in a study of spatial heterogeneity in lung cancer. Time point of the sample: sample taken at primary tumor resection. Antigen specificity for these receptors is unknown. Study results and limitations: In tumors, expanded intratumoral alpha and beta TCR counts tracked mutation counts.

TCRdb passed the 5' RACE reads through MiXCR, listing each CDR3 protein once. This table holds 4,800 or so distinct CDR3 sequences, roughly 12% found once. The sample here was lung tumor tissue, taken at surgery. All receptors come from a male donor with early-stage non-small cell lung cancer.

Judged by abundance, this clonotype is medium-sized. This beta chain turned up in a library designed for alpha chains; as an off-target read, its abundance says little. The CDR3 nucleotides are TGCAGTGCCTATGCCAATGAGCAGTTCTTC. Translating it yields CSAYANEQFF. The chain joins TRBV20-1 to TRBJ2-1; no clear D gene. Germline CDR1 reads DFQATT; CDR2 reads SNEGSKA (reference sequence). V was cut by 6 bases and J by 6 bases, with 6 bases left in between. CDR3 length equals 10 residues.

This clonotype rates as medium-sized. The library was prepared for alpha chains; this beta chain is a stray read, so its frequency means little. The V call is TRBV5-4, the J call TRBJ2-1; 9 bases are a match to TRBD1. Germline V gene sequence: CDR1 SGHNT, CDR2 YYREEE (reference sequence). CDR3 length: 15 residues. The V and J ends lost 2 bases and 4 bases, in that order; junction bases with no gene match: 4. The CDR3 loop is CASSFTGGAYNEQFF. The CDR3 DNA follows: TGTGCCAGCAGCTTTACAGGGGGCGCTTACAATGAGCAGTTCTTC.

This clonotype was counted ten times or more. A library prepared for alpha chains yielded this beta chain as an off-target read; its size is of little meaning. The gene calls are TRBV9 and TRBJ1-1, with 7 bases identical to TRBD1. Looked up from germline, CDR1 is SGDLS and CDR2 is YYNGEE. The V and J ends lost 0 bases and 4 bases, in that order; junction bases with no gene match: 15. The CDR3 sequence is 18 residues long. CDR3 DNA: TGTGCCAGCAGCGTAGATGGGACAGTAAGATCTGGGGGCACTGAAGCTTTCTTT. It codes for CASSVDGTVRSGGTEAFF.

This clonotype was observed many times. This beta chain came through as a stray read in a library set up for alpha chains, and its size says little. This chain joins TRBV5-1 and TRBJ1-1; D is ambiguous. Trimming took 5 bases from V and 2 from J, leaving 7 bases between them. CDR1 and CDR2 (germline): SGHRS, YFSETQ. This CDR3 spans 12 amino acids. CDR3 loop: CASRSVNTEAFF. The CDR3 bases are TGCGCCAGCAGATCAGTTAACACTGAAGCTTTCTTT.

Concerning this clonotype itself: For a library built for alpha chains, this beta chain is a stray read; little rests on its size. The V and J genes are TRBV11-2 and TRBJ1-6, with D tentatively TRBD1 (6 bases). The CDR3 totals 15 residues. Trimming cost V 5 bases and J 4 bases, with 12 bases left between them. Germline CDR1 and CDR2: SGHAT and FQNNGV. The DNA for the CDR3 is TGTGCCAGCAGCGGAGGACAGACTTATAATTCACCCCTCCACTTT. This codes for CASSGGQTYNSPLHF.

This clonotype rates as medium-sized (0.01 to 0.1%). This beta chain is off target for a library built for alpha chains, so its abundance means little. The chain combines TRBV20-1 with TRBJ1-3; D not resolved. The V end lost 0 bases, the J end lost 0 bases, and 6 bases lay between the germline ends. Germline CDR1 is DFQATT and CDR2 is SNEGSKA (reference sequence). This CDR3 region has 14 residues. This chain's CDR3 is CSARDSGSGNTIYF. The CDR3 region has the DNA TGCAGTGCTAGAGATTCCGGCTCTGGAAACACCATATATTTT.

This clonotype showed up many times. Found in a library prepared for alpha chains, this beta chain is an off-target read, and its abundance has little meaning. The V and J genes are TRBV5-1 and TRBJ2-3; unclear D gene. Germline V gene sequence: CDR1 SGHRS, CDR2 YFSETQ. V shed 1 base and J shed 6 bases, with 15 bases lying between them. This CDR3 contains 15 residues. In DNA, the CDR3 is TGCGCCAGCAGCTTGCGGACCGCGGTGACGGATACGCAGTATTTT. The encoded protein is CASSLRTAVTDTQYF.

This clonotype showed up just a few times. This beta chain slipped into a library made for alpha chains as a stray read, so its size is not meaningful. V and J are TRBV4-2 and TRBJ2-1; unclear D gene. Trimming took 0 bases from V and 0 from J, leaving 6 bases between them. The CDR3 runs to 15 residues. CDR1 is LGHNA and CDR2 is YNFKEQ in the germline V gene. CDR3 sequence reads: CASSQEQSSYNEQFF. In nucleotides, the CDR3 is TGTGCCAGCAGCCAAGAACAGAGCTCCTACAATGAGCAGTTCTTC.

At least ten counts were recorded for this clonotype. Since the library was made to target alpha chains, this beta chain is a stray read and its abundance is not meaningful. This chain uses TRBV7-8 with TRBJ1-2; D is uncertain. V lost 2 bases, J lost 8 bases, and 18 bases lay in between. Germline loops: CDR1 SGHVS, CDR2 FQNEAQ. CDR3 length: 15 residues. The CDR3 coding sequence is TGTGCCAGCAGCTTATTTGCGGAGGCCCCTGGAGGCTACACCTTC. Amino acid sequence: CASSLFAEAPGGYTF.

This clonotype was seen at least ten times. For a library built for alpha chains, this beta chain is a stray read; little rests on its size. V is TRBV28 and J is TRBJ1-5, with 7 bases lining up with TRBD1. The CDR3 contains 15 residues. Per germline, CDR1 MDHEN and CDR2 SYDVKM. The ends lost 5 bases at V and 0 bases at J; junction bases unmatched: 4. CDR3 protein: CASSTGQNSNQPQHF. The CDR3 DNA reads as TGTGCCAGCAGTACGGGACAGAATAGCAATCAGCCCCAGCATTTT.

This clonotype was recorded many times. Found in a library prepared for alpha chains, this beta chain is an off-target read, and its abundance has little meaning. V and J are TRBV6-1 and TRBJ1-1, with TRBD1 matching over 8 bases. CDR1 and CDR2 (germline): MNHNS, SASEGT. The CDR3 is made up of 14 amino acids. Trimming cost V 7 bases and J 3 bases; bases outside gene matches: 7. CDR3 sequence reads: CASTQGAEDTEAFF. In DNA form, the CDR3 reads TGTGCCAGCACTCAGGGGGCAGAAGACACTGAAGCTTTCTTT.

This clonotype was picked up many times. With the library built for alpha chains, this beta chain is off target and its frequency is not meaningful. The V call is TRBV7-2, the J call TRBJ1-5; no clear D gene. The CDR3 contains 13 residues. From germline, CDR1 is SGHTA and CDR2 FQGNSA. The V and J ends lost 2 bases and 5 bases respectively, with 7 bases between them. The CDR3 DNA sequence: TGTGCCAGCAGCTTACAGGAGGATCAGCCCCAGCATTTT. Translating it yields CASSLQEDQPQHF. The full variable domain, with the rest looked up from reference TRBV7-2 and TRBJ1-5, is GAGVSQSPSNKVTEKGKDVELRCDPISGHTALYWYRQSLGQGLEFLIYFQGNSAPDKSGLPSDRFSAERTGGSVSTLTIQRTQQEDSAVYLCASSLQEDQPQHFGDGTRLSIL.

This clonotype appeared many times. This beta chain turned up in a library designed for alpha chains; as an off-target read, its abundance says little. The chain links TRBV28 to TRBJ1-5; D ambiguous. In germline, CDR1 is MDHEN, CDR2 SYDVKM. The CDR3 is 14 amino acids. The V end lost 8 bases, the J end lost 3 bases, and 14 bases lay between the germline ends. The CDR3: CASLLPGPNQPQHF. The CDR3 region has the DNA TGTGCCAGCCTCCTGCCGGGCCCCAATCAGCCCCAGCATTTT. The full variable domain, completed using reference TRBV28 and TRBJ1-5, is DVKVTQSSRYLVKRTGEKVFLECVQDMDHENMFWYRQDPGLGLRLIYFSYDVKMKEKGDIPEGYSVSREKKERFSLILESASTNQTSMYLCASLLPGPNQPQHFGDGTRLSIL.

To note about this clonotype: A library prepared for alpha chains yielded this beta chain as an off-target read; its size is of little meaning. The chain joins TRBV3-1 to TRBJ2-7; 9 nucleotides match TRBD1. The length of the CDR3 is 15 residues. The trim removed 3 bases at V and 5 bases at J, leaving 8 bases unmatched. Germline V gene lookup returns CDR1 LGHDT and CDR2 YNNKEL (reference sequence). This chain's CDR3 is CASSHRGTGRNEQYF. DNA of the CDR3: TGTGCCAGCAGCCACCGAGGGACAGGGAGGAACGAGCAGTACTTC.

This clonotype has a handful of counts. Within a library made for alpha chains, this beta chain is off target, and its count is uninformative. CDR3 amino acids: CASSLVGNAYEQYF. The DNA for the CDR3 is TGTGCCAGCAGCTTGGTAGGAAATGCCTACGAGCAGTACTTC. The rearrangement links TRBV5-4 to TRBJ2-7; D not certain. The CDR3 runs to 14 residues. Per the germline V gene, CDR1 is SGHNT and CDR2 is YYREEE (reference sequence). Trimming pared 0 bases from V and 2 bases from J, leaving 9 bases between. The whole variable domain, remainder taken from reference TRBV5-4 and TRBJ2-7, is ETGVTQSPTHLIKTRGQQVTLRCSSQSGHNTVSWYQQALGQGPQFIFQYYREEENGRGNFPPRFSGLQFPNYSSELNVNALELDDSALYLCASSLVGNAYEQYFGPGTRLTVT.

By proportion, this clonotype is medium-sized (0.01 to 0.1%). This beta chain turned up in a library designed for alpha chains; as an off-target read, its abundance says little. This sequence joins TRBV11-3 and TRBJ2-1; possibly TRBD1 for D (7 bases). The germline CDR1 and CDR2 sequences are SGHNT and YENEEA. CDR3 length: 20 residues. The V end was cut by 3 bases, the J end by 4 bases, with 28 bases between. CDR3 loop: CASSLGLARGDLPSYNEQFF. The DNA for the CDR3 is TGTGCCAGCAGCTTGGGTCTGGCCAGGGGGGACCTCCCTAGTTACAATGAGCAGTTCTTC.

This clonotype was seen repeatedly, ten times or more. Little can be read into the size of this beta chain, an off-target read in a library designed for alpha chains. The chain is built from TRBV6-5 and TRBJ1-2; D possibly corresponds to TRBD1 (5 bases). The germline V gene has CDR1 MNHEY and CDR2 SVGAGI. The CDR3 runs to 14 residues. Deletions cut 0 bases from V and 6 bases from J, with 11 bases between. CDR3 sequence reads: CASSYSRTLDGYTF. Written as DNA, the CDR3 is TGTGCCAGCAGTTACTCGAGGACATTGGATGGCTACACCTTC.

This clonotype was counted many times. This beta chain is an unintended read in a library built for alpha chains; its size means little. The rearrangement uses TRBV20-1 and TRBJ1-2; D uncertain. Trimming took 5 bases from V and 8 from J, leaving 6 bases between them. The CDR3 extends over 9 amino acids. Germline values: CDR1 DFQATT, CDR2 SNEGSKA (reference sequence). The CDR3 DNA is TGCAGTGCTTTAAAAGGCTACACCTTC. Translation gives CSALKGYTF.

Sample share makes this clonotype medium-sized (0.01 to 0.1%). This beta chain slipped into a library made for alpha chains as a stray read, so its size is not meaningful. The chain has TRBV9 and TRBJ2-5; the match to TRBD1 covers 7 bases. This CDR3 is built from 14 residues. The junction had 4 bases not matched to a gene; V was cut back by 4 bases and J by 1 base. The germline V gene encodes CDR1 SGDLS and CDR2 YYNGEE. The CDR3 DNA reads as TGTGCCAGCAGCCCGACAGGGAGCCAAGAGACCCAGTACTTC. Translation: CASSPTGSQETQYF.

For this clonotype: The library was designed around alpha chains, so this beta chain is a stray read whose abundance carries little weight. The J gene is TRBJ2-5, the V gene TRBV6-1; a weak D match, TRBD2 (6 bases). V lost 3 bases and J lost 7, with 18 bases in between. This CDR3 has 15 residues. Germline V gene data show CDR1 as MNHNS and CDR2 as SASEGT. CDR3 amino acids: CASSDTELAGWTQYF. In nucleotides, the CDR3 is TGTGCCAGCAGTGACACGGAACTAGCCGGTTGGACCCAGTACTTC.

This clonotype occurred many times. This beta chain came through as a stray read in a library set up for alpha chains, and its size says little. The chain combines TRBV14 with TRBJ2-5; 8 bases agree with TRBD2. Germline V CDR1 and CDR2: SGHDN, FVKESK. The CDR3 contains 17 residues. V was clipped by 4 bases and J by 3 bases; unmatched bases: 13. This chain's CDR3 is CASSRISGGAGEETQYF. The CDR3, as DNA: TGTGCCAGCAGCCGGATCAGCGGGGGAGCCGGCGAAGAGACCCAGTACTTC.

This clonotype was observed many times. Because the library targeted alpha chains, this beta chain is an off-target read whose size means little. The chain combines TRBV5-6 with TRBJ2-4; D is possibly TRBD1 or TRBD2 (6 bases each). The CDR3 contains 14 residues. The V gene's germline CDR1 is SGHDT and CDR2 YYEEEE. V shed 2 bases and J shed 7 bases, with 13 bases lying between them. The CDR3 DNA is TGTGCCAGCAGCTTTTCGCAGGGGAGGAACATTCAGTACTTC. This sequence encodes CASSFSQGRNIQYF.

There are many counts of this clonotype. This beta chain came through as a stray read in a library set up for alpha chains, and its size says little. The CDR3 DNA sequence: TGTGCCAGCAGGCTTGATGGGGTGGTGGAGACCCAGTACTTC. This encodes CASRLDGVVETQYF. This rearrangement joins TRBV28 to TRBJ2-5; D call uncertain. The length of the CDR3 is 14 residues. Germline V gene sequence: CDR1 MDHEN, CDR2 SYDVKM. Trimming took off 6 bases at V and 5 bases at J, with 16 bases between the two ends.

Concerning this clonotype: For a library built for alpha chains, this beta chain is a stray read; little rests on its size. The chain recombines TRBV7-2 with TRBJ2-3, with a tentative D call TRBD1 (6 bases). Per the germline V gene, CDR1 is SGHTA and CDR2 is FQGNSA. Between the trimmed V and J ends, which lost 3 bases and 3 bases, there was a span of 16 bases. The CDR3 runs 16 residues. CDR3 nucleotide sequence: TGTGCCAGCAGCTTGTCCCCCAGGGGAAATACAGATACGCAGTATTTT. The encoded protein is CASSLSPRGNTDTQYF.

This clonotype has at least ten counts. The size of this beta chain means little, since it is a stray read in a library made for alpha chains. The chain couples TRBV19 to TRBJ2-5, with D maybe TRBD2 (6 bases). The V and J ends lost 7 bases and 0 bases respectively, with 18 bases between them. This CDR3 has 16 amino acids. From germline, CDR1 is LNHDA and CDR2 SQIVND (reference sequence). The CDR3 reads CASTTPGETYQETQYF. CDR3 in DNA: TGTGCCAGTACCACTCCGGGGGAGACGTACCAAGAGACCCAGTACTTC.

By frequency in the sample, this clonotype is medium-sized. A library prepared for alpha chains yielded this beta chain as an off-target read; its size is of little meaning. V and J are TRBV28 and TRBJ1-1; D is undetermined. CDR3 length: 11 amino acids. Deletions cut 5 bases from V and 2 bases from J, with 3 bases between. From germline, CDR1 is MDHEN and CDR2 SYDVKM. This CDR3 reads CASSHNTEAFF. CDR3 sequence (DNA): TGTGCCAGCAGTCATAACACTGAAGCTTTCTTT.

This clonotype is termed medium-sized (0.01 to 0.1%). Because this beta chain is a stray read in a library intended to capture alpha chains, its abundance should not be given much weight. V gene TRBV6-1 combines with J gene TRBJ2-1; D remains unclear. V lost 2 bases, J lost 8 bases, and 4 bases lay in between. This CDR3 spans 11 amino acids. CDR1 and CDR2 from the germline V gene are MNHNS and SASEGT. The CDR3 sequence: CASSERYEQFF. CDR3 in DNA: TGTGCCAGCAGTGAAAGGTATGAGCAGTTCTTC.